Below are 32 T cell receptor beta chains sequenced from a single sample in a study of follicular helper T cells after annual influenza vaccination listed by TCRdb under 2017. To prepare the library, the immunoSEQ multiplex PCR assay was applied. The clones in this table, taken by TCRdb from immuneACCESS, are in-frame only. Not every clone is retained; where verified, under half of the shortfall comes from an unresolved V gene, and the cause of the rest is unknown. This sample gives 4,500 to 7,000 clones in total; approximately 85% of them show up just once. The ten biggest clones cover roughly 1% of the sample. The time point label here, explained by the study, means: 2015-2016 season, pre-vaccination. The sample here was CXCR5+ CD38- circulating T follicular helper cells from blood, taken on the day of influenza vaccination. Interpreted using the paper, the cell subset or site label stands for: circulating Tfh, non-naive CD4+CXCR5+PD-1+ (ICOS+CD38+ or ICOS-CD38-). These receptors came from an adult who received the influenza vaccine.

The rearrangement uses TRBV6-1 and TRBJ1-2; weak D call: TRBD1 (6 bases). V was pared by 2 bases and J by 8 bases, with 18 bases between. The CDR3 has 15 amino acids. The germline CDR1 and CDR2 sequences are MNHNS and SASEGT. DNA for the CDR3: TGTGCCAGCAGTGAAATACGTGGGGGAGGGGGAGGCTACACCTTC. Its protein product is CASSEIRGGGGGYTF.

The chain recombines TRBV7-2 with TRBJ2-3; TRBD2 matches 11 bases. Germline V lookup: CDR1 SGHTA, CDR2 FQGNSA. The CDR3 totals 17 residues. V was clipped by 1 base and J by 3 bases; unmatched bases: 6. The DNA for the CDR3 is TGTGCCAGCAGCTTAGGTGGGCTAGCGGGAGGAACAGATACGCAGTATTTT. This codes for CASSLGGLAGGTDTQYF.

CDR3: CASTLGEGYRYTF. CDR3 DNA: TGTGCCAGCACCCTAGGAGAGGGGTATCGCTACACCTTC. The chain couples TRBV6-5 to TRBJ1-2, with TRBD1 as a possible D gene (5 bases). Per the germline V gene, CDR1 is MNHEY and CDR2 is SVGAGI. V was trimmed by 7 bases and J by 9 bases, leaving 18 bases between them. The CDR3 sequence is 13 residues long.

The gene calls are TRBV28 and TRBJ2-1; no clear D. CDR3 length: 14 amino acids. Germline CDR1 reads MDHEN; CDR2 reads SYDVKM. The V end lost 3 bases, the J end lost 10 bases, and 16 bases lay between the germline ends. The CDR3: CASSFLWQNREQFF. In nucleotides, the CDR3 is TGTGCCAGCAGTTTCTTATGGCAGAATAGAGAGCAGTTCTTC.

The J gene is TRBJ2-1, the V gene TRBV5-1, with 13 bases aligning to TRBD2. The V gene's germline CDR1 is SGHRS and CDR2 YFSETQ. Losses at the gene ends were 0 bases for V and 7 bases for J; bases not matched to a gene: 7. CDR3 length: 17 residues. The CDR3 loop reads CASSLDTSGRALNEQFF. The DNA for the CDR3 is TGCGCCAGCAGCTTGGATACTAGCGGGAGGGCCTTAAATGAGCAGTTCTTC.

V and J are TRBV28 and TRBJ2-5; tentatively, D is TRBD1 (6 bases). The CDR3 runs to 15 residues. Germline V gives CDR1 MDHEN, CDR2 SYDVKM. Deletions cut 6 bases from V and 2 bases from J, with 16 bases between. The CDR3 coding sequence is TGTGCCAGCAGGCAGGGGATGTCAGGACAAGAGACCCAGTACTTC. Translation: CASRQGMSGQETQYF.

The gene calls are TRBV27 and TRBJ2-2; D is unresolved. Germline CDR1 reads MNHEY; CDR2 reads SMNVEV (reference sequence). The CDR3 runs 13 residues. V dropped 3 bases and J dropped 6 bases, with 8 bases sitting between them. In DNA, the CDR3 is TGTGCCAGCAGTTTTGGTGGTCCCGGGGAGCTGTTTTTT. It yields the protein CASSFGGPGELFF.

The V call is TRBV6-1, the J call TRBJ1-2, with D unresolved. The CDR3 consists of 14 residues. Trimming removed 0 bases from V and 4 bases from J, with 9 bases in between. CDR1 MNHNS and CDR2 SASEGT come from the germline V gene. The CDR3 DNA is TGTGCCAGCAGTGAAGCAACCAAAGTCTATGGCTACACCTTC. It specifies CASSEATKVYGYTF.

V is TRBV2 and J is TRBJ1-1; the match to TRBD1 covers 8 bases. Germline lookup yields CDR1 SNHLY and CDR2 FYNNEI. Losses at the gene ends were 6 bases for V and 9 bases for J; bases not matched to a gene: 9. The CDR3 totals 13 residues. CDR3 protein: CASRSNHRGKAFF. CDR3 bases: TGTGCCAGCAGATCAAATCACAGGGGGAAAGCTTTCTTT.

Details on this clone: One junction end disagrees with the germline gene, perhaps due to a read error. The J gene is TRBJ2-3, the V gene TRBV7-9; D remains unclear. The length of the CDR3 is 11 residues. Germline values: CDR1 SEHNR, CDR2 FQNEAQ (reference sequence). This CDR3 is CASSFDSLPVF. Here the CDR3 DNA reads TGTGCCAGCAGTTTTGACTCCCTCCCAGTATTT.

This chain links TRBV18 with TRBJ2-5; tentative D call: TRBD2 (6 bases). The DNA matches TRBJ2-7 better at its end, which makes the J call doubtful. CDR3 length equals 16 residues. Per the germline V gene, CDR1 is KGHSH and CDR2 is LQKENI. CDR3 residues: CASSPPVGGSSYEQYF. Written as DNA, the CDR3 is TGTGCCAGCTCACCACCGGTAGGAGGGAGCTCCTACGAGCAGTACTTC.

The J gene is TRBJ2-7, the V gene TRBV28, with 9 positions matching TRBD2. CDR1 MDHEN and CDR2 SYDVKM come from the germline V gene. V shed 1 base, J shed 3 bases, and the junction held 7 bases outside the gene matches. The CDR3 runs to 16 residues. In nucleotides, the CDR3 is TGTGCCAGCAGTTTATCCCCCAGAGCGGGAGGCTACGAGCAGTACTTC. Translating gives CASSLSPRAGGYEQYF.

CDR3 coding DNA: TGTGCCAGCAGCCAGTGGAGACTAGCGGGAGAGGATGAGCAGTTCTTC. Protein product: CASSQWRLAGEDEQFF. The J gene is TRBJ2-1, the V gene TRBV14, with 12 nucleotides matching TRBD2. Germline V lookup: CDR1 SGHDN, CDR2 FVKESK. V was pared by 3 bases and J by 8 bases, with 8 bases of the junction left unmatched. The CDR3 is 16 residues long.

The rearrangement joins TRBV11-2 to TRBJ2-5; D may be TRBD2 (6 bases). Trimming removed 0 bases at V and 7 bases at J, with 15 bases between. CDR3 length equals 15 residues. Germline CDR1 reads SGHAT; CDR2 reads FQNNGV. The CDR3 DNA reads TGTGCCAGCAGCTTAGAATGGGCGTACGGGGGGACCCAGTACTTC. Its translation is CASSLEWAYGGTQYF.

This chain uses TRBV30 with TRBJ2-2; TRBD1 matches 10 bases. The V segment lost 2 bases and the J segment 8 bases; nucleotides outside the gene matches: 8. The CDR3 is made up of 15 amino acids. From germline, CDR1 is GTSNPN and CDR2 SVGIG (reference sequence). CDR3: CAWSTGQGVGGELFF. CDR3 bases: TGTGCCTGGAGTACTGGACAGGGGGTTGGGGGGGAGCTGTTTTTT.

This rearrangement joins TRBV29-1 to TRBJ1-1, with 7 bases fitting TRBD1. The V gene's germline CDR1 is SQVTM and CDR2 ANQGSEA. The CDR3 is made up of 13 amino acids. After removal of 6 bases from V and 5 bases from J, the junction contained 9 bases not matched to a gene. The CDR3 loop reads CSVARGGGTEAFF. The CDR3 region has the DNA TGCAGCGTCGCCAGGGGGGGAGGGACTGAAGCTTTCTTT.

The chain joins TRBV18 to TRBJ2-7; D is unresolved. The CDR3 is 16 amino acids. Per the germline V gene, CDR1 is KGHSH and CDR2 is LQKENI. Between the trimmed V and J ends, which lost 3 bases and 0 bases, there was a span of 15 bases. CDR3 in amino acids: CASSPSPQMSSYEQYF. The CDR3, as DNA: TGTGCCAGCTCACCCAGCCCACAGATGAGCTCCTACGAGCAGTACTTC.

This chain uses TRBV7-3 with TRBJ2-5, with D possibly being TRBD2 (5 bases). This CDR3 is 15 amino acids long. Looked up from germline, CDR1 is SGHTA and CDR2 is FQGTGA. V shed 1 base and J shed 5 bases, with 14 bases lying between them. CDR3: CASSLNSADGETQYF. The CDR3 nucleotides are TGTGCCAGCAGCTTAAATTCAGCGGACGGGGAGACCCAGTACTTC.

The chain employs TRBV7-8 and TRBJ2-7, with D maybe TRBD2 (6 bases). CDR1 and CDR2 (germline): SGHVS, FQNEAQ. This CDR3 comprises 15 residues. The V and J ends lost 5 bases and 4 bases respectively, with 18 bases between them. The CDR3 DNA is TGTGCCAGCAGCCGAGAATGGGGGGTGGGGTACGAGCAGTACTTC. This sequence encodes CASSREWGVGYEQYF. Variable domain in full (rest from reference TRBV7-8 and TRBJ2-7): GAGVSQSPRYKVAKRGQDVALRCDPISGHVSLFWYQQALGQGPEFLTYFQNEAQLDKSGLPSDRFFAERPEGSVSTLKIQRTQQEDSAVYLCASSREWGVGYEQYFGPGTRLTVT.

The chain carries TRBV7-3 and TRBJ2-5; possible D gene TRBD2, 6 bases. Germline V CDR1 and CDR2: SGHTA, FQGTGA. This CDR3 contains 15 residues. Deletions cut 1 base from V and 4 bases from J, with 13 bases between. CDR3 nucleotide sequence: TGTGCCAGCAGCTTAAAGGGCCGGAGGGGAGAGACCCAGTACTTC. It encodes CASSLKGRRGETQYF.

The chain carries TRBV27 and TRBJ2-7, with TRBD2 as a possible D gene (7 bases). Germline V gene sequence: CDR1 MNHEY, CDR2 SMNVEV (reference sequence). The CDR3 has 14 amino acids. V was trimmed by 5 bases and J by 7 bases, leaving 18 bases between them. In DNA form, the CDR3 reads TGTGCCAGCAGTGGGAACACGAGGGGGGGAGAGCAGTACTTC. It translates to CASSGNTRGGEQYF.

The V gene is TRBV25-1, the J gene TRBJ2-3; a weak D match, TRBD1 (6 bases). V lost 3 bases and J 6 bases, leaving 10 bases between the germline ends. Germline CDR1 and CDR2: MGHDK and SYGVNS. The CDR3 spans 13 residues. The CDR3 protein is CASSEEQGDTQYF. CDR3 bases: TGTGCCAGCAGTGAGGAACAGGGCGATACGCAGTATTTT.

J is TRBJ1-1 and V is TRBV2; D is ambiguous. The V end was cut by 10 bases, the J end by 7 bases, with 19 bases between. CDR3 length equals 13 residues. Germline V gene lookup returns CDR1 SNHLY and CDR2 FYNNEI. The CDR3 loop reads CATSINLSYEAFF. The CDR3, as DNA: TGTGCCACCTCTATTAACCTCTCCTATGAAGCTTTCTTT.

This rearrangement joins TRBV6-5 to TRBJ1-1, with TRBD1 as a possible D gene (6 bases). CDR1 and CDR2 from the germline V gene are MNHEY and SVGAGI. The CDR3 length is 13 residues. Trimming pared 0 bases from V and 10 bases from J, leaving 12 bases between. The CDR3 DNA follows: TGTGCCAGCAGTTACTCTCAGACCAGGGGAGCTTTCTTT. Translated, it gives CASSYSQTRGAFF.

V gene TRBV5-1 combines with J gene TRBJ2-7; D unclear. Germline CDR1 reads SGHRS; CDR2 reads YFSETQ. With 3 bases removed from V and 2 bases from J, the gap between germline ends came to 12 bases. The CDR3 consists of 14 residues. CDR3 sequence: CASSYSSGPYEQYF. The DNA for the CDR3 is TGCGCCAGCAGCTATTCCAGTGGTCCCTACGAGCAGTACTTC.

The chain has TRBV5-4 and TRBJ2-4; D may match TRBD1 or TRBD2 (6 bases each). The CDR3 has 17 residues. Trimming took 0 bases from V and 0 from J, leaving 13 bases between them. The V gene's germline CDR1 is SGHNT and CDR2 YYREEE (reference sequence). This chain's CDR3 is CASSLARGSGAKNIQYF. The CDR3 DNA reads TGTGCCAGCAGCTTGGCCAGGGGTAGCGGAGCCAAAAACATTCAGTACTTC.

The V and J genes are TRBV28 and TRBJ2-7; D is uncertain. This CDR3 has 11 amino acids. The V end lost 10 bases, the J end lost 2 bases, and 9 bases lay between the germline ends. Germline lookup yields CDR1 MDHEN and CDR2 SYDVKM. The CDR3 coding sequence is TGTGCCACGGACGGAACCTACGAGCAGTACTTC. This gives the protein CATDGTYEQYF.

The V gene is TRBV5-8, the J gene TRBJ1-5; D not resolved. Per the germline V gene, CDR1 is SGHTS and CDR2 is YDEGEE. The germline V and J ends were trimmed by 2 bases and 0 bases, with 0 bases remaining between them. The CDR3 runs 12 residues. Here the CDR3 DNA reads TGTGCCAGCAGCTTTAGCAATCAGCCCCAGCATTTT. Protein: CASSFSNQPQHF. Drawing the rest from reference TRBV5-8 and TRBJ1-5, the complete variable domain is EAGVTQSPTHLIKTRGQQATLRCSPISGHTSVYWYQQALGLGLQFLLWYDEGEERNRGNFPPRFSGRQFPNYSSELNVNALELEDSALYLCASSFSNQPQHFGDGTRLSIL.

The J gene is TRBJ1-3, the V gene TRBV28; D uncertain. Germline V gene lookup returns CDR1 MDHEN and CDR2 SYDVKM. There are 11 residues in the CDR3. V lost 8 bases and J lost 3, with 5 bases in between. For the CDR3, the DNA is TGTGCCAGCTTTGGTGGAAACACCATATATTTT. It translates to CASFGGNTIYF.

This rearrangement joins TRBV6-5 to TRBJ2-6; 10 nucleotides align to TRBD1. The V gene's germline CDR1 is MNHEY and CDR2 SVGAGI. CDR3 length: 13 residues. The ends lost 6 bases at V and 12 bases at J; junction bases unmatched: 5. The CDR3 DNA is TGTGCCAGCAGACCGACAGGGGGCGCCGTCCTGACTTTC. Its protein product is CASRPTGGAVLTF.

The V gene is TRBV11-2, the J gene TRBJ2-7; D is possibly TRBD1 (5 bases). Germline-derived CDR1 and CDR2 are SGHAT and FQNNGV. Trimming removed 0 bases from V and 5 bases from J, with 8 bases in between. This CDR3 comprises 13 residues. CDR3 sequence (DNA): TGTGCCAGCAGCTTAGATCCCAGGGACGAGCAGTACTTC. Protein sequence: CASSLDPRDEQYF.

This chain links TRBV28 with TRBJ1-5, with TRBD1 matching 9 bases. The CDR3 sequence is 16 residues long. V lost 8 bases and J lost 6; bases outside the gene matches: 14. Germline V gives CDR1 MDHEN, CDR2 SYDVKM. In DNA form, the CDR3 reads TGTGCCAGCCTATCCCATGGACAGGGGATGACTCAGCCCCAGCATTTT. This gives the protein CASLSHGQGMTQPQHF. The whole variable domain, remainder taken from reference TRBV28 and TRBJ1-5, is DVKVTQSSRYLVKRTGEKVFLECVQDMDHENMFWYRQDPGLGLRLIYFSYDVKMKEKGDIPEGYSVSREKKERFSLILESASTNQTSMYLCASLSHGQGMTQPQHFGDGTRLSIL.